Below, 32 T cell receptor beta chains from the same sample are listed, as sequenced in a study of blood T cell repertoires in COVID-19. TCRdb keeps only in-frame clones here, not all; method: immunoSEQ multiplex PCR. The data show a few hundred thousand clones, over 80% seen once. The sequencing input was PBMCs or T cells enriched from blood (not recorded which). These receptors came from a man between 25 and 39 years old who had recovered from COVID-19.

The V and J genes are TRBV10-3 and TRBJ2-5; 7 bases align to TRBD2. CDR3 length: 14 residues. V was pared by 4 bases and J by 2 bases, with 4 bases of the junction left unmatched. The germline V gene has CDR1 ENHRY and CDR2 SYGVKD. CDR3 bases: TGTGCCATCAGTGGCTCTAGCGGACAAGAGACCCAGTACTTC. As protein: CAISGSSGQETQYF.

The chain combines TRBV10-2 with TRBJ2-1; D not certain. Deletions cut 6 bases from V and 1 base from J, with 4 bases between. CDR1 is WSHSY and CDR2 is SAAADI in the germline V gene. CDR3 size: 12 residues. This chain's CDR3 is CASRLSYNEQFF. The CDR3 DNA follows: TGCGCCAGCAGACTTTCCTACAATGAGCAGTTCTTC.

V is TRBV27 and J is TRBJ1-6; D is ambiguous. From germline, CDR1 is MNHEY and CDR2 SMNVEV (reference sequence). V gave up 6 bases and J gave up 4 bases, with 13 bases separating them. The CDR3 consists of 15 residues. As DNA, the CDR3 is TGTGCCAGCAGGGGAGTACTCCTATATAATTCACCCCTCCACTTT. As protein: CASRGVLLYNSPLHF.

This chain connects TRBV24-1 to TRBJ2-2; 11 bases map to TRBD1. The CDR3 loop spans 16 amino acids. V trimming: 4 bases; J trimming: 3 bases; junction bases outside the gene matches: 3. Germline V gene data show CDR1 as KGHDR and CDR2 as SFDVKD. The CDR3 DNA sequence: TGTGCCACCAGTGACGGGGGACAGGGGGACACCGGGGAGCTGTTTTTT. This codes for CATSDGGQGDTGELFF.

Here the CDR3 DNA reads TGTGCCAGCAGCTTGGACAGGGTCCCCAATCAGCCCCAGCATTTT. Translation: CASSLDRVPNQPQHF. This chain links TRBV7-8 with TRBJ1-5; 8 positions agree with TRBD1. Unmatched junction bases numbered 4, after V lost 3 bases and J lost 3 bases. The length of the CDR3 is 15 residues. The germline CDR1 and CDR2 sequences are SGHVS and FQNEAQ.

The chain has TRBV5-4 and TRBJ2-7, with TRBD2 as a possible D gene (6 bases). The CDR3 runs 14 residues. The V end lost 4 bases, the J end lost 1 base, and 12 bases lay between the germline ends. Germline assignment: CDR1 SGHNT and CDR2 YYREEE (reference sequence). CDR3 residues: CASSTGTVSYEQYF. CDR3 nucleotides: TGTGCCAGCAGCACCGGGACTGTATCCTACGAGCAGTACTTC.

The rearrangement uses TRBV27 and TRBJ2-2; maybe TRBD2 (6 bases). The germline CDR1 and CDR2 sequences are MNHEY and SMNVEV (reference sequence). The V gene lost 6 bases and the J gene lost 2 bases, with 10 bases spanning the gap. The CDR3 totals 14 residues. The CDR3 loop is CASSLGLNTGELFF. The CDR3 region has the DNA TGTGCCAGCAGCCTCGGACTAAACACCGGGGAGCTGTTTTTT.

The rearrangement links TRBV30 to TRBJ2-1; 7 positions agree with TRBD1. The CDR3 spans 14 residues. The ends lost 5 bases at V and 0 bases at J; junction bases unmatched: 4. CDR1 and CDR2 (germline): GTSNPN, SVGIG (reference sequence). The CDR3 DNA reads as TGTGCCTGGGAGACAGGGAGCTCCTACAATGAGCAGTTCTTC. Translation: CAWETGSSYNEQFF.

This clone was seen a few times. The chain combines TRBV9 with TRBJ1-5; 7 nucleotides match TRBD1. V lost 2 bases to trimming and J lost 7 bases; unmatched junction nucleotides: 9. CDR3 length: 15 residues. Germline V lookup: CDR1 SGDLS, CDR2 YYNGEE. The CDR3 DNA sequence: TGTGCCAGCAGCGTCGGGACAGCAGTAGGACAGCCCCAGCATTTT. It codes for CASSVGTAVGQPQHF.

The V and J genes are TRBV6-5 and TRBJ1-5, with 7 bases matching TRBD1. This CDR3 is built from 14 residues. The V gene's germline CDR1 is MNHEY and CDR2 SVGAGI. V was pared by 10 bases and J by 3 bases, with 9 bases of the junction left unmatched. The chain's CDR3 is CAKTLDRVNQPQHF. As DNA, the CDR3 is TGTGCCAAAACCTTAGACAGGGTCAATCAGCCCCAGCATTTT.

The rearrangement joins TRBV29-1 to TRBJ1-2; 10 bases are shared with TRBD1. Unmatched junction bases numbered 6, after V lost 6 bases and J lost 2 bases. From germline, CDR1 is SQVTM and CDR2 ANQGSEA. The CDR3 totals 14 residues. CDR3 in amino acids: CSVVPGQGNYGYTF. The DNA for the CDR3 is TGCAGCGTCGTGCCGGGACAGGGGAACTATGGCTACACCTTC.

The rearrangement uses TRBV15 and TRBJ1-4; weak D call: TRBD1 (5 bases). The CDR3 spans 16 residues. Trimming removed 1 base at V and 0 bases at J, with 9 bases between. Per the germline V gene, CDR1 is LNHNV and CDR2 is YYDKDF (reference sequence). CDR3 region: CATSRGWGATNEKLFF. The CDR3 DNA is TGTGCCACCAGCAGAGGGTGGGGCGCAACTAATGAAAAACTGTTTTTT.

This chain connects TRBV24-1 to TRBJ2-7; 7 positions match TRBD1. CDR3 length: 11 residues. V was clipped by 9 bases and J by 8 bases; unmatched bases: 6. Germline CDR1 reads KGHDR; CDR2 reads SFDVKD. CDR3 protein: CATSTGDKQYF. CDR3 coding DNA: TGTGCCACCTCCACAGGGGACAAGCAGTACTTC.

The chain carries TRBV5-4 and TRBJ2-3; the match to TRBD1 covers 11 bases. CDR3 length: 17 residues. The V gene end was trimmed by 1 base and the J gene end by 4 bases; junction bases not matched to a gene: 8. Germline assignment: CDR1 SGHNT and CDR2 YYREEE (reference sequence). The CDR3 DNA reads as TGTGCCAGCAGCTTGAGTCATACGGGACAGGGGGCAGATACGCAGTATTTT. The encoded protein is CASSLSHTGQGADTQYF.

The chain couples TRBV12-1 to TRBJ1-5; the table's TRBD1 call for D was not verified on the DNA. TRBV12-1 is tagged as a pseudogene. The CDR3 contains 14 residues. DNA for the CDR3: TGTGCCAGCAGGGCTCAGGGTTCTGATCAGCCCCAGCATTTT. Amino acids: CASRAQGSDQPQHF.

This clone occurred once. J is TRBJ1-2 and V is TRBV9, with 12 bases identical to TRBD1. The germline gives CDR1 SGDLS, CDR2 YYNGEE. Germline trimming cut 1 base from V and 7 bases from J; bases unmatched to any gene: 8. The CDR3 consists of 16 residues. The CDR3 DNA follows: TGTGCCAGCAGCGTATCCCCGGGACAGGGGGCTCTTGGCTACACCTTC. This encodes CASSVSPGQGALGYTF. Supplemented by reference TRBV9 and TRBJ1-2, the full variable domain reads DSGVTQTPKHLITATGQRVTLRCSPRSGDLSVYWYQQSLDQGLQFLIQYYNGEERAKGNILERFSAQQFPDLHSELNLSSLELGDSALYFCASSVSPGQGALGYTFGSGTRLTVV.

The chain is built from TRBV19 and TRBJ2-2, with 7 bases fitting TRBD1. Trimming at V came to 4 bases and at J to 6 bases, leaving 2 bases not matched to a gene. The CDR3 consists of 13 residues. CDR1 and CDR2 from the germline V gene are LNHDA and SQIVND (reference sequence). The chain's CDR3 is CASSTQGPGELFF. The CDR3 DNA follows: TGTGCCAGTAGTACACAGGGGCCCGGGGAGCTGTTTTTT.

The rearrangement uses TRBV27 and TRBJ2-3; 8 bases fit TRBD1. The CDR3 has 16 amino acids. CDR1 is MNHEY and CDR2 is SMNVEV in the germline V gene (reference sequence). V dropped 2 bases and J dropped 3; count of bases not matched to a gene: 7. CDR3 amino acids: CASSLIFDRGTDTQYF. The CDR3 nucleotides are TGTGCCAGCAGTTTAATTTTTGACAGGGGTACAGATACGCAGTATTTT.

The chain uses TRBV2 and TRBJ2-5; 8 bases fit TRBD2. Germline V CDR1 and CDR2: SNHLY, FYNNEI. There are 16 residues in the CDR3. V lost 6 bases and J lost 0; bases outside the gene matches: 9. In DNA, the CDR3 is TGTGCCAGCAGGGGGGGGTCTAGCGGGTACCAAGAGACCCAGTACTTC. This sequence encodes CASRGGSSGYQETQYF.

The V gene is TRBV6-5, the J gene TRBJ2-7, with D possibly being TRBD1 (6 bases). This CDR3 is built from 15 residues. Germline lookup yields CDR1 MNHEY and CDR2 SVGAGI. The V end lost 6 bases, the J end lost 2 bases, and 17 bases lay between the germline ends. CDR3 amino acids: CASRKDGQLPYEQYF. DNA of the CDR3: TGTGCCAGCAGGAAAGACGGACAGCTCCCCTACGAGCAGTACTTC.

This rearrangement joins TRBV14 to TRBJ1-3; a weak D match, TRBD1 (5 bases). This CDR3 is built from 16 residues. The V gene's germline CDR1 is SGHDN and CDR2 FVKESK. V was pared by 4 bases and J by 0 bases, with 13 bases between. The CDR3 DNA reads TGTGCCAGCAGCCGAGAAAGACAGTTCTCTGGAAACACCATATATTTT. Translation: CASSRERQFSGNTIYF.

This clone was observed a handful of times. CDR3 DNA sequence: TGTGCCATCAGTGAACAGGGCAATCAGCCCCAGCATTTT. Its translation: CAISEQGNQPQHF. V and J are TRBV10-3 and TRBJ1-5; possible D gene TRBD1, 5 bases. V was cut by 3 bases and J by 2 bases, with 5 bases left in between. Germline V gene sequence: CDR1 ENHRY, CDR2 SYGVKD. The CDR3 runs to 13 residues.

V gene TRBV6-4 combines with J gene TRBJ2-1; 11 positions match TRBD2. The CDR3 loop spans 15 amino acids. V trimming: 4 bases; J trimming: 9 bases; junction bases outside the gene matches: 8. Per germline, CDR1 MRHNA and CDR2 SNTAGT. The CDR3 nucleotides read TGTGCCAGCAGTGTAGCGGGAGGGCCAAGAGGTGAGCAGTTCTTC. Translated: CASSVAGGPRGEQFF.

The chain couples TRBV27 to TRBJ2-3, with D maybe TRBD2 (6 bases). Between the trimmed V and J ends, which lost 5 bases and 3 bases, there was a span of 12 bases. The CDR3 runs 14 residues. CDR1 is MNHEY, CDR2 SMNVEV, per germline (reference sequence). CDR3 DNA: TGTGCCAGCAGTGTTGTACTAGCAACAGATACGCAGTATTTT. Its protein product is CASSVVLATDTQYF.

This chain joins TRBV7-9 and TRBJ2-3, with 7 bases identical to TRBD2. Germline values: CDR1 SEHNR, CDR2 FQNEAQ (reference sequence). The V segment lost 4 bases and the J segment 4 bases; nucleotides outside the gene matches: 14. The CDR3 loop spans 17 amino acids. CDR3 region: CASSSRLVAGDADTQYF. The CDR3 DNA is TGTGCCAGCAGCTCCCGTTTAGTCGCGGGGGATGCAGATACGCAGTATTTT.

The chain uses TRBV4-3 and TRBJ2-3; 10 bases fit TRBD1. Per the germline V gene, CDR1 is LGHNA and CDR2 is YSLEER. The CDR3 contains 16 residues. Germline trimming cut 0 bases from V and 4 bases from J; bases unmatched to any gene: 4. The CDR3 nucleotides are TGCGCCAGCAGCCAAGATTTTGGGACAGGGGCAGATACGCAGTATTTT. Its translation: CASSQDFGTGADTQYF.

The chain recombines TRBV15 with TRBJ2-2; maybe TRBD2 (6 bases). This CDR3 has 16 amino acids. V dropped 0 bases and J dropped 8 bases, with 16 bases sitting between them. Germline values: CDR1 LNHNV, CDR2 YYDKDF (reference sequence). The CDR3 reads CATSRDLVGLAGELFF. In nucleotides, the CDR3 is TGTGCCACCAGCAGAGATCTTGTGGGGCTAGCGGGGGAGCTGTTTTTT.

The chain has TRBV7-9 and TRBJ2-3; 8 bases fit TRBD2. Trimming removed 5 bases from V and 0 bases from J; junction bases left unmatched: 7. Germline-derived CDR1 and CDR2 are SEHNR and FQNEAQ (reference sequence). This CDR3 is built from 16 residues. The CDR3 loop reads CASSRRGGLSTDTQYF. The CDR3 coding sequence is TGTGCCAGCAGCCGTCGGGGGGGCCTCAGCACAGATACGCAGTATTTT.

The V gene is TRBV27, the J gene TRBJ1-2, with D perhaps matching TRBD1 (6 bases). The CDR3 has 14 residues. The germline V gene has CDR1 MNHEY and CDR2 SMNVEV (reference sequence). V was clipped by 1 base and J by 5 bases, with 11 bases between them. This CDR3 reads CASSLLGGVYGYTF. The CDR3 DNA is TGTGCCAGCAGTTTATTAGGGGGGGTTTATGGCTACACCTTC.

This clone has just one count. This sequence joins TRBV4-1 and TRBJ1-2; no clear D. V lost 2 bases to trimming and J lost 1 base, with 8 bases between them. CDR1 is MGHRA and CDR2 is YSYEKL in the germline V gene. This CDR3 has 14 amino acids. CDR3 sequence reads: CASSQPGDNYGYTF. CDR3 coding DNA: TGCGCCAGCAGCCAACCCGGGGATAACTATGGCTACACCTTC.

Here the CDR3 reads CASRTGAGQPQHF. The CDR3 nucleotides are TGTGCCAGTAGGACAGGGGCAGGGCAGCCCCAGCATTTT. The J gene is TRBJ1-5, the V gene TRBV19; TRBD1 matches at 8 bases. This CDR3 has 13 residues. V lost 6 bases to trimming and J lost 7 bases; unmatched junction nucleotides: 5. Germline lookup yields CDR1 LNHDA and CDR2 SQIVND (reference sequence).

The chain carries TRBV28 and TRBJ1-4, with D hard to call. V was clipped by 7 bases and J by 3 bases, with 6 bases between them. The CDR3 is 12 residues long. Looked up from germline, CDR1 is MDHEN and CDR2 is SYDVKM. The CDR3 DNA is TGTGCCAGCACGGAGGCTAATGAAAAACTGTTTTTT. It codes for CASTEANEKLFF.